Reported below is one T cell receptor beta chain. This sample was included in a study of control samples from healthy donors and cancer patients. The CDR3 runs 16 residues. Between the trimmed V and J ends, which lost 4 bases and 0 bases, there was a span of 13 bases. CDR1 and CDR2 from the germline V gene are GTSNPN and SVGIG (reference sequence). Here immunoSEQ multiplex PCR was the method, and the copy in TCRdb shows in-frame clones only, minus some. The repertoire has tens of thousands of clones, approximately 90% of them found once; the top ten carry around 14%. J is TRBJ2-6 and V is TRBV30; the D call may be TRBD1 or TRBD2 (5 bases each). The source is a woman in her 70s in good health. The sample consisted of blood. CDR3 amino acids: CAWTGTLVSGANVLTF. Here the CDR3 DNA reads TGTGCCTGGACCGGGACCCTAGTCTCTGGGGCCAACGTCCTGACTTTC.